This T cell receptor (beta chain) was found in a study of human T cells and chemical hapten exposure. The overall study: Each patient's scalp received weekly diphenylcyclopropenone throughout the roughly 25-week study. TCR yields per sample varied, mainly owing to small pooled library volume differences.

Time point defined: patch test 1, 2 weeks after DPC sensitization. Treatment denoted: therapeutic diphenylcyclopropenone sensitization with weekly scalp DPC. Unfractionated whole blood yielded total RNA. TCRdb re-analysed the RACE reads in MiXCR, keeping a single row per CDR3 protein. The data hold tens of thousands of distinct CDR3 sequences, with roughly a tenth observed a single time. V shed 6 bases, J shed 4 bases, and the junction held 10 bases outside the gene matches. The CDR3 length is 15 residues. The V gene's germline CDR1 is SGHAT and CDR2 FQNNGV. Study-level findings and limits: The study found expanded TCRs formed significantly more large CDR3 similarity clusters than controls.

This clonotype was picked up a small number of times. Its target is not known. Material: whole blood, obtained in connection with sensitization to the hapten diphenylcyclopropenone (DPC). The chain joins TRBV11-2 to TRBJ2-3; 7 bases agree with TRBD2. This TCR derives from a woman in her forties or fifties with alopecia areata. Some clones in this sample may be carry-over from other donors' samples. DNA for the CDR3: TGTGCCAGCAGAAAAACCGGGGGGAAGGCAGATACGCAGTATTTT. Its translation: CASRKTGGKADTQYF.